This TCR beta chain was captured by sequencing in a study of blood T cell repertoires in COVID-19. Study background: The analysed material was cDNA or gDNA that came from T cells, B-cell-depleted T cells, or PBMCs.

Germline V gene lookup returns CDR1 LGHDT and CDR2 YNNKEL (reference sequence). Trimming took 10 bases from V and 11 from J; bases not matched to a gene: 12. This CDR3 has 13 residues. Profiled with immunoSEQ multiplex PCR; TCRdb holds only in-frame clones, not every one. The sample holds approximately 270,000 clones; around 90% are singletons and the top ten take 2% to 2.5%. Sequenced material: peripheral blood. The rearrangement links TRBV3-1 (or the pseudogene TRBV3-2) to TRBJ2-1; 9 bases match TRBD2. This clonotype originated in a man aged 45 to 65 with acute or convalescent COVID-19. CDR3 nucleotides: TGTGCCACCGAAGCGGGGGGCATCACACAGCAGTTCTTC. It translates to CATEAGGITQQFF.